The TCR beta chain described here comes from a study of shared clonotypes between healthy human individuals. Study-wide results and limits: Only a few donors were included, so the genetic and exposure-history diversity represented was limited. Naive subsets tended to show greater estimated richness than memory subsets.

As concerns this clone: The antigen is not known.

Only in-frame clones appear in the TCRdb table, and some are missing; sequencing was by immunoSEQ multiplex PCR. The sample lists roughly 640,000 clones, 74% occurring once. The source is a woman younger than 45 in good health. The sequenced sample consisted of memory CD4+ T cells sorted from blood. The sample's subset: CD45RA-negative fraction.

CDR3: CASSEEKNQPYNEQFF. For the CDR3, the DNA is TGTGCCAGCAGTGAAGAAAAAAACCAACCCTACAATGAGCAGTTCTTC. J is TRBJ2-1 and V is TRBV25-1; no firm D call. V shed 2 bases and J shed 2 bases, with 13 bases lying between them. The CDR3 spans 16 residues. Germline V lookup: CDR1 MGHDK, CDR2 SYGVNS. Drawing the rest from reference TRBV25-1 and TRBJ2-1, the complete variable domain is EADIYQTPRYLVIGTGKKITLECSQTMGHDKMYWYQQDPGMELHLIHYSYGVNSTEKGDLSSESTVSRIRTEHFPLTLESARPSHTSQYLCASSEEKNQPYNEQFFGPGTRLTVL.